The 21 T cell receptor beta chains listed next were all sequenced from one sample in a study of blood T cell repertoires in COVID-19. Only in-frame clones appear in the TCRdb table, and some are missing; sequencing was by immunoSEQ multiplex PCR. The data hold some 360,000 clones, with around 87% observed a single time. The sequencing sample was made of peripheral blood. The receptors originated from an older woman with COVID-19, enrolled during active disease.

The V call is TRBV19, the J call TRBJ2-5, with D maybe TRBD1 (6 bases). The CDR3 length is 14 residues. The V gene's germline CDR1 is LNHDA and CDR2 SQIVND (reference sequence). V lost 4 bases to trimming and J lost 5 bases, with 14 bases between them. The CDR3 here is CASSTPGHRETQYF. The CDR3 nucleotides are TGTGCCAGTAGTACGCCGGGACATAGGGAGACCCAGTACTTC.

The rearrangement links TRBV5-1 to TRBJ2-7, with TRBD2 matching 8 bases. The CDR3 is 15 residues long. The ends lost 3 bases at V and 1 base at J; junction bases unmatched: 6. The germline CDR1 and CDR2 sequences are SGHRS and YFSETQ. In DNA form, the CDR3 reads TGCGCCAGCAGCTCCACCCCGGGGGGGTCCTACGAGCAGTACTTC. Amino acid sequence: CASSSTPGGSYEQYF.

This chain links TRBV27 with TRBJ1-6, with 7 bases identical to TRBD1. The CDR3 loop spans 15 amino acids. The germline CDR1 and CDR2 sequences are MNHEY and SMNVEV (reference sequence). V lost 2 bases, J lost 9 bases, and 7 bases stayed unmatched. The CDR3 sequence is CASSLRGLLISPLHF. As DNA, the CDR3 is TGTGCCAGCAGTTTAAGGGGGCTTTTGATTTCACCCCTCCACTTT.

This chain uses TRBV13 with TRBJ2-3; a weak D match, TRBD2 (5 bases). Germline values: CDR1 PRHDT, CDR2 FYEKMQ (reference sequence). Trimming took off 0 bases at V and 0 bases at J, with 10 bases between the two ends. This CDR3 spans 16 amino acids. CDR3 residues: CASSLGQRTSTDTQYF. Written as DNA, the CDR3 is TGTGCCAGCAGCTTAGGACAGCGGACTAGCACAGATACGCAGTATTTT.

The chain carries TRBV27 and TRBJ2-5; maybe TRBD2 (6 bases). V was shortened by 0 bases and J by 0 bases, with 14 bases between the two germline ends. This CDR3 has 17 residues. Germline CDR1 MNHEY, CDR2 SMNVEV (reference sequence). The CDR3 DNA reads as TGTGCCAGCAGTTTATCGGGACGCGGGGTCAACCAAGAGACCCAGTACTTC. This sequence encodes CASSLSGRGVNQETQYF.

J is TRBJ1-1 and V is TRBV18; no firm D call. V was clipped by 6 bases and J by 5 bases, with 22 bases between them. Germline V gene data show CDR1 as KGHSH and CDR2 as LQKENI. The CDR3 is 16 residues long. CDR3 protein: CASSRRRVEGGTEAFF. Here the CDR3 DNA reads TGTGCCAGCTCCCGAAGGCGGGTCGAGGGTGGAACTGAAGCTTTCTTT.

The chain employs TRBV10-1 and TRBJ1-4; 7 bases line up with TRBD1. Trimming took 2 bases from V and 8 from J; bases not matched to a gene: 5. CDR1 and CDR2 from the germline V gene are WNHNN and SYGVQD (reference sequence). This CDR3 contains 14 residues. DNA for the CDR3: TGCGCCAGCAGTGAGAGGGGGCACGGCGAAAAACTGTTTTTT. Translating it yields CASSERGHGEKLFF.

This sequence joins TRBV3-1 (or the pseudogene TRBV3-2) and TRBJ2-7; D ambiguous. In germline, CDR1 is LGHDT, CDR2 YNNKEL (reference sequence). CDR3 length: 12 amino acids. V lost 3 bases and J 4 bases, leaving 7 bases between the germline ends. CDR3 amino acids: CASSHLGYEQYF. CDR3 bases: TGTGCCAGCAGCCACCTAGGATACGAGCAGTACTTC.

The V gene is TRBV6-5, the J gene TRBJ1-1, with D tentatively TRBD1 (6 bases). V lost 7 bases and J lost 6, with 15 bases in between. The CDR3 has 13 amino acids. CDR1 is MNHEY, CDR2 SVGAGI, per germline. Here the CDR3 reads CASTPGQIAEAFF. The CDR3 DNA follows: TGTGCCAGCACCCCGGGACAAATCGCTGAAGCTTTCTTT.

The rearrangement joins TRBV27 to TRBJ1-6, with 9 bases that match TRBD1. From germline, CDR1 is MNHEY and CDR2 SMNVEV (reference sequence). The CDR3 totals 13 residues. With 7 bases clipped from V and 10 bases from J, the junction kept 5 bases outside the gene matches. The CDR3 DNA follows: TGTGCCAGCAACAGGGGGCAAGGGTCACCCCTCCACTTT. Amino acids: CASNRGQGSPLHF.

This rearrangement joins TRBV9 to TRBJ1-1; no firm D call. Per the germline V gene, CDR1 is SGDLS and CDR2 is YYNGEE. The CDR3 covers 15 residues. Trimming shortened V by 0 bases and J by 6 bases, and 15 bases separated the two germline ends. The CDR3 protein is CASSVGPAVNAEAFF. DNA for the CDR3: TGTGCCAGCAGCGTAGGCCCCGCGGTTAACGCTGAAGCTTTCTTT.

CDR3 in DNA: TGTGCCGGATTAAGGGGAAGCGACGAGCAGTACTTC. Protein: CAGLRGSDEQYF. The rearrangement joins TRBV2 to TRBJ2-7, with D maybe TRBD1 (5 bases). The CDR3 contains 12 residues. V shed 11 bases and J shed 5 bases, with 16 bases lying between them. Germline values: CDR1 SNHLY, CDR2 FYNNEI. Full variable domain (missing parts from reference TRBV2 and TRBJ2-7): EPEVTQTPSHQVTQMGQEVILRCVPISNHLYFYWYRQILGQKVEFLVSFYNNEISEKSEIFDDQFSVERPDGSNFTLKIRSTKLEDSAMYFCAGLRGSDEQYFGPGTRLTVT.

The gene calls are TRBV19 and TRBJ1-5; D is perhaps TRBD1 (5 bases). Per germline, CDR1 LNHDA and CDR2 SQIVND (reference sequence). V lost 5 bases to trimming and J lost 0 bases, with 17 bases between them. The CDR3 has 17 residues. The CDR3 here is CASSLGHTAYSNQPQHF. The CDR3 region has the DNA TGTGCCAGTAGTTTAGGACACACCGCTTATAGCAATCAGCCCCAGCATTTT.

The chain uses TRBV2 and TRBJ1-5, with D perhaps TRBD1 (6 bases). The CDR3 has 16 amino acids. Deletions cut 0 bases from V and 1 base from J, with 10 bases between. CDR1 SNHLY and CDR2 FYNNEI come from the germline V gene. The CDR3 nucleotides read TGTGCCAGCAGTGAAGCTGCGGGGGGCAGCAATCAGCCCCAGCATTTT. Translation: CASSEAAGGSNQPQHF.

Of note for this clone: Other DNA sequences in this sample translate to the same CDR3. The genes are TRBV7-3 and TRBJ2-3, with 14 positions matching TRBD2. There are 16 residues in the CDR3. Germline V gene data show CDR1 as SGHTA and CDR2 as FQGTGA. J lost 1 base, V lost 4 bases, and 1 base had no gene match. The CDR3 loop reads CASSSTSGGGTDTQYF. The CDR3, as DNA: TGTGCCAGCAGCTCGACTAGCGGGGGGGGCACAGATACGCAGTATTTT.

J is TRBJ1-4 and V is TRBV5-6; 7 bases match TRBD1. Germline CDR1 is SGHDT and CDR2 is YYEEEE. The ends lost 2 bases at V and 4 bases at J; junction bases unmatched: 5. There are 15 residues in the CDR3. The CDR3 sequence: CASSLGDRINEKLFF. Here the CDR3 DNA reads TGTGCCAGCAGCTTAGGGGACAGAATTAATGAAAAACTGTTTTTT.

This sequence joins TRBV11-3 and TRBJ2-2, with TRBD1 as a possible D gene (5 bases). The CDR3 is made up of 13 amino acids. V dropped 7 bases and J dropped 5 bases, with 11 bases sitting between them. CDR1 is SGHNT, CDR2 YENEEA, per germline. The DNA of the CDR3 is TGTGCCAGCACCGGGCAGGGAACCGGGGAGCTGTTTTTT. Protein sequence: CASTGQGTGELFF.

The chain carries TRBV5-1 and TRBJ1-5; D unclear. The CDR3 totals 13 residues. CDR1 and CDR2 from the germline V gene are SGHRS and YFSETQ. Trimming took off 7 bases at V and 3 bases at J, with 11 bases between the two ends. CDR3 loop: CASREGFNQPQHF. The CDR3 nucleotides read TGCGCCAGCCGGGAAGGGTTCAATCAGCCCCAGCATTTT. The entire variable domain, with the rest obtained from reference TRBV5-1 and TRBJ1-5, is as follows: KAGVTQTPRYLIKTRGQQVTLSCSPISGHRSVSWYQQTPGQGLQFLFEYFSETQRNKGNFPGRFSGRQFSNSRSEMNVSTLELGDSALYLCASREGFNQPQHFGDGTRLSIL.

This chain joins TRBV10-1 and TRBJ1-2; D might be TRBD1 (5 bases). The CDR3 has 13 amino acids. The V gene lost 0 bases and the J gene lost 5 bases, with 7 bases spanning the gap. Germline V lookup: CDR1 WNHNN, CDR2 SYGVQD (reference sequence). The CDR3 bases are TGCGCCAGCAGTGAGTCGCGGGGGTATGGCTACACCTTC. Amino acid sequence: CASSESRGYGYTF.

This clone was detected a few times. The genes are TRBV2 and TRBJ1-4, with D hard to call. Trimming cost V 2 bases and J 0 bases, with 7 bases left between them. CDR3 size: 15 residues. Germline V gene lookup returns CDR1 SNHLY and CDR2 FYNNEI. The CDR3 bases are TGTGCCAGCAGTGAAAACGGTGCAACTAATGAAAAACTGTTTTTT. Its translation is CASSENGATNEKLFF. The whole variable domain, filled in from reference TRBV2 and TRBJ1-4, reads EPEVTQTPSHQVTQMGQEVILRCVPISNHLYFYWYRQILGQKVEFLVSFYNNEISEKSEIFDDQFSVERPDGSNFTLKIRSTKLEDSAMYFCASSENGATNEKLFFGSGTQLSVL.

The chain uses TRBV7-9 and TRBJ1-2, with D possibly TRBD1 on 6 matching bases. CDR1 is SEHNR and CDR2 is FQNEAQ in the germline V gene (reference sequence). With 0 bases removed from V and 6 bases from J, the gap between germline ends came to 17 bases. This CDR3 is built from 16 residues. CDR3 loop: CASSLADRQSKNGYTF. In DNA, the CDR3 is TGTGCCAGCAGCTTAGCGGACAGACAATCAAAGAATGGCTACACCTTC.